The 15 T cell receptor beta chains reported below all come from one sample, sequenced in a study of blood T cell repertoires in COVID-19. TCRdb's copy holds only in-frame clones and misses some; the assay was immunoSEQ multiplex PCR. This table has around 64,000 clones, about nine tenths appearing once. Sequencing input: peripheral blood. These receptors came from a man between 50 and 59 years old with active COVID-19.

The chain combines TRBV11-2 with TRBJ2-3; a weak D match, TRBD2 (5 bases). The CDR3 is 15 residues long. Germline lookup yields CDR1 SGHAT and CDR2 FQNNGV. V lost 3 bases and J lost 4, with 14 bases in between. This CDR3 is CASSFPGLFPDTQYF. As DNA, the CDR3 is TGTGCCAGCAGCTTCCCCGGACTTTTCCCAGATACGCAGTATTTT.

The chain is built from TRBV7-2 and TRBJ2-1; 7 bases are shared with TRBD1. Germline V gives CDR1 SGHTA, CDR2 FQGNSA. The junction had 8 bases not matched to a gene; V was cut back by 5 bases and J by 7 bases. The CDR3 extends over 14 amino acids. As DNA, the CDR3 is TGTGCCAGCAGCCTGACAGGGTATAGGAATGAGCAGTTCTTC. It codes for CASSLTGYRNEQFF.

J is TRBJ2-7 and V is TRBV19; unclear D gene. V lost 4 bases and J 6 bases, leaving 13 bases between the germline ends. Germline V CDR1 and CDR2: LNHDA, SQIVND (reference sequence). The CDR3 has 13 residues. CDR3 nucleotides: TGTGCCAGTAGTACCGGTCCCGCCGCCGAGCAGTACTTC. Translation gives CASSTGPAAEQYF.

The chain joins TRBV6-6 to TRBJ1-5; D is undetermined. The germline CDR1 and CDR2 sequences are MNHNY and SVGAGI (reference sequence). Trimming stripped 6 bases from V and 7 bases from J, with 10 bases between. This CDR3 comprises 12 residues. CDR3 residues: CASSHLNQPQHF. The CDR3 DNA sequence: TGTGCCAGCAGCCACTTAAACCAGCCCCAGCATTTT.

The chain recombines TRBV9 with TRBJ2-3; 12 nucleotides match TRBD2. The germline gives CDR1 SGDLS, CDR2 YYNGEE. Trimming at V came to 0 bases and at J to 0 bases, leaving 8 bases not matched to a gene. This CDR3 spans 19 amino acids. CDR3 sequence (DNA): TGTGCCAGCAGCGTAGATCCACTAGCGGGAGGACCTAGCACAGATACGCAGTATTTT. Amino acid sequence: CASSVDPLAGGPSTDTQYF. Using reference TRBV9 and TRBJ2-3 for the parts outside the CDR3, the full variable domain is DSGVTQTPKHLITATGQRVTLRCSPRSGDLSVYWYQQSLDQGLQFLIQYYNGEERAKGNILERFSAQQFPDLHSELNLSSLELGDSALYFCASSVDPLAGGPSTDTQYFGPGTRLTVL.

The CDR3 DNA reads TGTGCCAGCAGTACGGGACTAGCGACCCACAATGAGCAGTTCTTC. It specifies CASSTGLATHNEQFF. This sequence joins TRBV6-5 and TRBJ2-1; 10 nucleotides agree with TRBD2. Losses at the gene ends were 5 bases for V and 5 bases for J; bases not matched to a gene: 6. Germline assignment: CDR1 MNHEY and CDR2 SVGAGI. This CDR3 region has 15 residues.

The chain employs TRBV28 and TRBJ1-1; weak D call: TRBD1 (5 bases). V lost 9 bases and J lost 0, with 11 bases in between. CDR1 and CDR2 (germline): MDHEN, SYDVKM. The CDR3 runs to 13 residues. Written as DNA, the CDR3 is TGTGCCAGTCACCGGGGGATGAACACTGAAGCTTTCTTT. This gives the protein CASHRGMNTEAFF.

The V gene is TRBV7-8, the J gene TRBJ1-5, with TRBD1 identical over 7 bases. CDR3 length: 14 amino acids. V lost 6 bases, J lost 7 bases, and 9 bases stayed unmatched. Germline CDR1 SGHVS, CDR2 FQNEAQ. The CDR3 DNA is TGTGCCAGCAGTAGAGACAGGGTAGGACAGCCCCAGCATTTT. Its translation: CASSRDRVGQPQHF. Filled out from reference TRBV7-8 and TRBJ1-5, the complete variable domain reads GAGVSQSPRYKVAKRGQDVALRCDPISGHVSLFWYQQALGQGPEFLTYFQNEAQLDKSGLPSDRFFAERPEGSVSTLKIQRTQQEDSAVYLCASSRDRVGQPQHFGDGTRLSIL.

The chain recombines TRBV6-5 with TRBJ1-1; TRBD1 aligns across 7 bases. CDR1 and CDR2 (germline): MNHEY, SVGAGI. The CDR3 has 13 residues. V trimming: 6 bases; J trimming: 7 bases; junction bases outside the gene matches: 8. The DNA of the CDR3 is TGTGCCAGCAGAGCCGACAGGGTGGGTGAAGCTTTCTTT. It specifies CASRADRVGEAFF.

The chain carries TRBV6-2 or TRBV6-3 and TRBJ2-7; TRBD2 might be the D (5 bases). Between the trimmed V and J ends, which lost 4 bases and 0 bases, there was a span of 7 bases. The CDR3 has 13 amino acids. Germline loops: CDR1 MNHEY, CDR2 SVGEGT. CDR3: CASSWLASYEQYF. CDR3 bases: TGTGCCAGCAGTTGGCTAGCCTCCTACGAGCAGTACTTC.

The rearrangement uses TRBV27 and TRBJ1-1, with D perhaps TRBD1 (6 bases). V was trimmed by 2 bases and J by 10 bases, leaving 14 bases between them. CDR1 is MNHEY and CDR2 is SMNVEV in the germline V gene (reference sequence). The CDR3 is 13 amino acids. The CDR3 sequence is CASSLRGAVGAFF. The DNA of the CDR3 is TGTGCCAGCAGTTTACGGGGGGCCGTTGGAGCTTTCTTT.

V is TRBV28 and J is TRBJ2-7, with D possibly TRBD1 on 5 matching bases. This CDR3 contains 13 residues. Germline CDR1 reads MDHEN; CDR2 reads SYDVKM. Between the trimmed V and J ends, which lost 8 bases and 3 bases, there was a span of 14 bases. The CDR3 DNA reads TGTGCCAGCGACTCCGGACACCTCTACGAGCAGTACTTC. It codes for CASDSGHLYEQYF.

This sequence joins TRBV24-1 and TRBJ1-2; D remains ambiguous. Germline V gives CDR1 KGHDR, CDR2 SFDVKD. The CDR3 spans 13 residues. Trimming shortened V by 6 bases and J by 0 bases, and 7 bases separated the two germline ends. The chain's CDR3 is CATSTNANYGYTF. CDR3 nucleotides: TGTGCCACCAGTACAAACGCTAACTATGGCTACACCTTC.

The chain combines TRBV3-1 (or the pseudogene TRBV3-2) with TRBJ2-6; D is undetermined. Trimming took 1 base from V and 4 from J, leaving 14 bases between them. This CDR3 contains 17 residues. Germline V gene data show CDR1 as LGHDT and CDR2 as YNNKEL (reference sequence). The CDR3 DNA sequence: TGTGCCAGCAGCCAAGCCCCTAGAGGTGAGGGGGCCAACGTCCTGACTTTC. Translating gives CASSQAPRGEGANVLTF.

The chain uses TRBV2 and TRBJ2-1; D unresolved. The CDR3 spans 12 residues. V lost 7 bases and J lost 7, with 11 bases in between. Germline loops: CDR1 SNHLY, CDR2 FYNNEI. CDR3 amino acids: CASTYSLNEQFF. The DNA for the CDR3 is TGTGCCAGCACCTATAGTCTTAATGAGCAGTTCTTC.